This T cell receptor (beta chain) was identified in a study of T cells in Graves' hyperthyroidism and ophthalmopathy. The CDR3 runs 14 residues. Germline-derived CDR1 and CDR2 are MNHEY and SMNVEV (reference sequence). The study's findings and limits: The majority of expanded thyroid clonotypes above 0.001 also appeared in blood.

With regard to this clonotype: Its specificity is unknown. A much larger clone sits a single nucleotide away, making a read error possible.

Template material for amplifying TCR beta CDR3 regions consisted of RNA transcripts. Primed by the HTBI set, a first-round RT-PCR was run on the TCR CDR3. MiXCR, run by TCRdb on the multiplex PCR reads, gives a single entry per CDR3 protein. The sample includes over 150,000 distinct CDR3 sequences, about a sixth seen only once; the top ten take about 56%. If no ophthalmopathy progression occurred within 18 months, Graves' hyperthyroidism was stable. Patients aged 18 to 65 with hyperthyroidism were newly diagnosed, with duration under 2 months. Exclusion of a patient resulted from uncontrolled infection, other autoimmune disease, pregnancy or lactation.

Input material: blood. The TCR originated in a woman aged 45-60 years with Graves' hyperthyroidism. The chain recombines TRBV27 with TRBJ2-7; D unresolved. The assigned J gene may be wrong: the sequence end matches TRBJ2-1 better. CDR3: CASSLSALVYEQFF. The CDR3 DNA sequence: TGTGCCAGCAGCTTGTCTGCCCTGGTCTACGAGCAGTTCTTC.